This T cell receptor (beta chain) was recovered during a study of blood T cell repertoires in COVID-19. Sequenced by immunoSEQ multiplex PCR; TCRdb stores in-frame clones only, minus some. The sample contains tens of thousands of clones, 80% to 90% of which appear only once. Deletions cut 6 bases from V and 4 bases from J, with 12 bases between. Germline V gene lookup returns CDR1 MNHEY and CDR2 SMNVEV (reference sequence). The CDR3 runs to 13 residues. Sample: peripheral blood. This TCR was recovered from a woman in her forties with acute or convalescent COVID-19. This sequence joins TRBV27 and TRBJ1-1, with a possible D match to TRBD1 (6 bases). Here the CDR3 reads CASRFKGGTEAFF. In nucleotides, the CDR3 is TGTGCCAGCAGATTTAAAGGGGGCACTGAAGCTTTCTTT.